This T cell receptor beta chain stems from a study of T cells after yellow fever vaccination. Trimming stripped 4 bases from V and 4 bases from J, with 17 bases between. Germline CDR1 reads SGHRS; CDR2 reads YFSETQ. The CDR3 length is 15 residues. In making TCR cDNA, 5'RACE template switching added a universal primer site and UMIs to it. Each CDR3 protein is one row after TCRdb ran MiXCR on the 5' RACE reads. The sample lists hundreds of thousands of distinct CDR3 sequences, around 16% occurring once. The rearrangement uses TRBV5-1 and TRBJ2-5; D is perhaps TRBD1 or TRBD2 (5 bases each). This specimen consisted of PBMCs, obtained less than 6 days after the first yellow fever vaccination. The origin of this receptor is a man aged 18 to 35 who received the YFV17D yellow fever vaccine. The CDR3: CASSPGTGKGETQYF. CDR3 nucleotides: TGCGCCAGCAGCCCGGGGACGGGGAAGGGAGAGACCCAGTACTTC.